The entry below describes one T cell receptor beta chain. Its cognate antigen is unknown. The CDR3 length is 13 residues. The germline V gene encodes CDR1 SGHDN and CDR2 FVKESK. Trimming took 5 bases from V and 10 from J, leaving 17 bases between them. This entry comes from a study of T cell responses to AZD1222 COVID-19 vaccine. Overall study findings and caveats: Every sample of the repertoires postdated the peak T cell response. Possibly, clonal diversity was underestimated; donors were largely white British and included more females.

TCRdb's table, derived via immunoSEQ multiplex PCR, lists solely in-frame clones and lacks some. The profile shows about 80,000 clones, 87% of them singletons. Sequencing used peripheral blood, obtained on day 0 of AZD1222 vaccination. The sequence was obtained from an adult in good health. The chain recombines TRBV14 with TRBJ1-1, with D possibly TRBD1 on 6 matching bases. CDR3 coding DNA: TGTGCCAGCAGCAAAGTCGAACAGGGTAGAGCTTTCTTT. It codes for CASSKVEQGRAFF.